Listed below are T cell receptor beta chains from one sample, sequenced in a study of T cell responses to AZD1222 COVID-19 vaccine. Method: immunoSEQ multiplex PCR; TCRdb's copy keeps in-frame clones and lacks some. The sample holds some 120,000 clones, approximately 85% seen once. Sample: peripheral blood, taken on day 0 of AZD1222 vaccination. The receptor source for this set is an adult in good health. The CDR3 runs from the conserved cysteine through the conserved F or W. The D gene is left open where the match is weak. Size tells how often a clone was seen (once, few, many) or the class of an expanded clone, and some rows leave it out.

TRBV6-5,.,TRBJ2-5,once,TGTGCCAGCAGTATCGGACCGGGGGAGACCCAGTACTTC,CASSIGPGETQYF
TRBV4-2,.,TRBJ1-1,once,TGTGCCAGCAGCCAAGTAGTAGGCCGCATGAACACTGAAGCTTTCTTT,CASSQVVGRMNTEAFF
TRBV3-1/TRBV3-2,.,TRBJ1-6,.,TGTGCCAGCAGCAGCACCTATAATTCACCCCTCCACTTT,CASSSTYNSPLHF
TRBV25-1,.,TRBJ2-7,once,TGTGCCACCACAAGGGGAAGCTACGAGCAGTACTTC,CATTRGSYEQYF
TRBV3-1/TRBV3-2,.,TRBJ1-3,.,TGTGCCAGCAGCCAAGCTGCTGGAAACACCATATATTTT,CASSQAAGNTIYF
TRBV1,.,TRBJ2-7,.,TGCACCAGCAGCAAGGGGATGGAGACCTACGAGCAGTACTTC,CTSSKGMETYEQYF
TRBV20-1,.,TRBJ1-1,.,TGCAGTGCTAGTAGCGGGGGAATGAACACTGAAGCTTTCTTT,CSASSGGMNTEAFF
TRBV2,TRBD2,TRBJ2-5,.,TGTGCCAGCAGTGAGGTCGGTAGCGGGGGGGAAGAGACCCAGTACTTC,CASSEVGSGGEETQYF
TRBV18,.,TRBJ2-1,.,TGTGCCAGCTCACCGCCAACCGCAAGACAGTCCAATGAGCAGTTCTTC,CASSPPTARQSNEQFF
TRBV5-1,TRBD1,TRBJ1-5,.,TGCGCCAGCAGCAAAGTTCCCTCTTTTGGACAGGTCAATCAGCCCCAGCATTTT,CASSKVPSFGQVNQPQHF
TRBV28,.,TRBJ1-2,few,TGTGCCAGCAGTTTGACCGGGACAAAGAACTATGGCTACACCTTC,CASSLTGTKNYGYTF
TRBV6-5,TRBD1,TRBJ1-1,.,TGTGCCAGCAGGGCCGGACAGGGGAGAGCTTTCTTT,CASRAGQGRAFF
TRBV27,.,TRBJ1-6,.,TGTGCCAGCAGCCCCACCAGCTCTAATTCACCCCTCCACTTT,CASSPTSSNSPLHF
TRBV7-2,.,TRBJ2-1,.,TGTGCCAGCAGCTTAAACAGCGGAGGGGAGCAGTTCTTC,CASSLNSGGEQFF
TRBV28,.,TRBJ1-5,.,TGTGCCAGCACCCCTCATGGGGTTCAATCTCGGCCCCAGCATTTT,CASTPHGVQSRPQHF
TRBV19,TRBD1,TRBJ1-4,.,TGTGCCAGTAGTAGAAGGACAGGGTCTAATGAAAAACTGTTTTTT,CASSRRTGSNEKLFF
TRBV7-9,.,TRBJ2-5,.,TGTGCCAGCAGCCCAACTTATGAAGAGGGGGGTTGGTTAGGAGAGACCCAGTACTTC,CASSPTYEEGGWLGETQYF
TRBV6-5,.,TRBJ2-7,few,TGTGCCAGCCTTTCCCCAACCTACGAGCAGTACTTC,CASLSPTYEQYF
TRBV6-2/TRBV6-3,TRBD2,TRBJ2-3,.,TGTGCCAGCAGTCGGATCACAAAGAGCGGGGGCCTCACAGATACGCAGTATTTT,CASSRITKSGGLTDTQYF
TRBV11-2,.,TRBJ1-1,once,TGTGCCAGCAGCTTATATGGTGGGGACACTGAAGCTTTCTTT,CASSLYGGDTEAFF
TRBV6-5,TRBD1,TRBJ2-7,.,TGTGCCAGCAGTTTCCAAACCGGGACAGGGCTCTACGAGCAGTACTTC,CASSFQTGTGLYEQYF
TRBV12-3/TRBV12-4,.,TRBJ2-2,few,TGTGCCAGCAGTTGGGACACCGGGGAGCTGTTTTTT,CASSWDTGELFF
TRBV9,TRBD1,TRBJ1-2,.,TGTGCCAGCAGCGTAGCTACCCGTGGGACAGGGGACAATGACTACACCTTC,CASSVATRGTGDNDYTF
TRBV19,.,TRBJ1-3,.,TGTGCCAGTAGTCTCAGGGTTGCTGGAAACACCATATATTTT,CASSLRVAGNTIYF
TRBV5-4,TRBD1,TRBJ1-5,.,TGTGCCAGCAGCTCAGGGACAGGGGTCGAGCAGCCCCAGCATTTT,CASSSGTGVEQPQHF
TRBV27,TRBD1,TRBJ2-7,.,TGTGCCAGCAGTTTGAAAGGACAGGCGTACGAGCAGTACTTC,CASSLKGQAYEQYF
TRBV5-1,.,TRBJ2-1,.,TGCGCCAGCAGCAGGGCGGGGGCATACAATGAGCAGTTCTTC,CASSRAGAYNEQFF
TRBV2,TRBD1,TRBJ2-1,.,TGTGCCAGCAGCCACCAGGGACAGCCTGCCGATGAGCAGTTCTTC,CASSHQGQPADEQFF
TRBV2,.,TRBJ1-1,.,TGTGCCAGCAGTGTCAGTCCAGCGCCTACGCGGGATCGACTTGGGGCTTTCTTT,CASSVSPAPTRDRLGAFF
TRBV6-1,.,TRBJ2-1,.,TGTGCCAGCAGTGAAGGGGGTGACAACAATGAGCAGTTCTTC,CASSEGGDNNEQFF
TRBV6-5,.,TRBJ2-7,.,TGTGCCAGCAGTTACTCGAGAGTTGGCTACGAGCAGTACTTC,CASSYSRVGYEQYF
TRBV6-5,.,TRBJ2-1,.,TGTGCCAGCAGTTACCGGGCGGGGGCCTCCTACAATGAGCAGTTCTTC,CASSYRAGASYNEQFF
TRBV6-8,TRBD1,TRBJ1-5,few,TGTGCCAGATACAGGGGAGGTCAGCCCCAGCATTTT,CARYRGGQPQHF
TRBV29-1,.,TRBJ2-7,.,TGCAGCGTACGGACAGATTCCTCCTACGAGCAGTACTTC,CSVRTDSSYEQYF
TRBV6-5,.,TRBJ2-3,.,TGTGCCAGCAGTTACGACGGAACTAGCACAGATACGCAGTATTTT,CASSYDGTSTDTQYF
TRBV6-5,TRBD1,TRBJ1-5,.,TGTGCCAGCGGACAGGGAGGCAATCAGCCCCAGCATTTT,CASGQGGNQPQHF
TRBV10-1,.,TRBJ1-6,.,TGCGCCAGCAGGGGGGGACATAATTCACCCCTCCACTTT,CASRGGHNSPLHF
TRBV2,.,TRBJ2-7,.,TGTGCCAGCAGTCAGACCTACGAGCAGTACTTC,CASSQTYEQYF
TRBV25-1,.,TRBJ2-3,.,TGTGCCAGCAGTGCTGCAGGGTCCACAGATACGCAGTATTTT,CASSAAGSTDTQYF
TRBV9,.,TRBJ1-2,few,TGTGCCAGCAGCGTAGGGGCAGAGGGGTATGGCTACACCTTC,CASSVGAEGYGYTF
TRBV7-9,.,TRBJ1-1,.,TGTGCCAGCAGCACATTAAGGGGGACGACAACTGAAGCTTTCTTT,CASSTLRGTTTEAFF
TRBV12-3/TRBV12-4,.,TRBJ1-1,.,TGTGCCAGCAGTTTAGGTCCCGCCACTGAAGCTTTCTTT,CASSLGPATEAFF
TRBV15,.,TRBJ2-2,.,TGTGCCACCAGCAGAGGTGATATTAGTTTGGCCGGGGAGCTGTTTTTT,CATSRGDISLAGELFF
TRBV2,TRBD1,TRBJ1-1,once,TGTGCCAGCAGCGCCAGGGACAGGGGGCCAACTGAAGCTTTCTTT,CASSARDRGPTEAFF
TRBV30,.,TRBJ2-2,.,TGTGCCTGGAGTGTAGTTTTGGGGGGCGGCGGGGAGCTGTTTTTT,CAWSVVLGGGGELFF
TRBV7-9,.,TRBJ2-7,.,TGTGCCAGCAGCTTTGTAGATACCTACGAGCAGTACTTC,CASSFVDTYEQYF
TRBV28,TRBD2,TRBJ2-1,.,TGTGCCAGCAGTTGGGCCCCTAGCGGGGGTGGCGATGAGCAGTTCTTC,CASSWAPSGGGDEQFF
TRBV5-6,.,TRBJ1-6,once,TGTGCCAGCAGCTTGCCTGCATTTAATTCACCCCTCCACTTT,CASSLPAFNSPLHF
TRBV30,TRBD1,TRBJ1-2,.,TGTGCCTGGAGACCGACAGGGCGTAACTATGGCTACACCTTC,CAWRPTGRNYGYTF
TRBV28,.,TRBJ2-2,.,TGTGCCAGCAGTTTTCGGGGCACCGGGGAGCTGTTTTTT,CASSFRGTGELFF
TRBV7-2,.,TRBJ1-2,once,TGTGCCAGCAGCCTAAGGAGAGGGGATAGTGGCTACACCTTC,CASSLRRGDSGYTF
TRBV6-5,.,TRBJ1-1,.,TGTGCCAGCAGGCCTGACAGGAGGGGGAACACTGAAGCTTTCTTT,CASRPDRRGNTEAFF
TRBV18,.,TRBJ1-1,.,TGTGCCAGCTCAGGCAGGCCCTACCGGGGATACACTGAAGCTTTCTTT,CASSGRPYRGYTEAFF
TRBV15,.,TRBJ2-7,.,TGTGCCACCAGCAGTACCCTAGTGGGGTACGAGCAGTACTTC,CATSSTLVGYEQYF